This entry features one TCR beta chain sequence. The antigen it binds to is not known. There are no base qualities to consult, and no much larger clone falls within one base. The record originates from a study of T cells in Graves' hyperthyroidism and ophthalmopathy (dated by TCRdb to the late 2010s). In the study overall: Peripheral blood samples were taken at the time of initial diagnosis, prior to any treatment. To identify TCR V-J signatures that set the groups apart, the researchers used a discovery cohort of 100 patients, made up of 43 with Graves' ophthalmopathy and about 60 with stable Graves' hyperthyroidism. Prospective prediction of ophthalmopathy was tested in an independent validation cohort consisting of 18 hyperthyroidism patients and some 15 patients who later progressed to ophthalmopathy. For training and testing, the roughly 97 patients in the discovery cohort were randomly divided in a 7:3 ratio. In about 6 Graves' hyperthyroidism patients, the study also compared T-cell repertoires from thyroid tissue with T-cell repertoires from blood. Following sampling, methimazole starting at 30 mg daily was given to hyperthyroidism patients, and high-dose intravenous methylprednisolone was given to ophthalmopathy patients. According to the paper, TCR Vbeta CDR3 sequencing was carried out on roughly 130 peripheral blood samples, which came from under 50 ophthalmopathy, fewer than 80 hyperthyroidism and some 17 progressor patients.

The TCR beta CDR3 regions were amplified from RNA transcripts. A first-round RT-PCR of the TCR CDR3 used the HTBI primer set with the Qiagen OneStep RT-PCR kit. A second multiplex PCR round built the libraries, followed by size selection and purification. Libraries were sequenced paired-end with 100 bp reads on an Illumina HiSeq2000. Per the source publication's procedure: SOAPnuke was used to process the raw data, throwing out any read that contained adapters or uncalled bases, had a mean Phred below 15, or lacked an exact constant-primer or identifier match. COPE v1.2.5 was used to merge the high-quality paired reads, and each unique nucleotide sequence was defined as a clonotype. MiTCR v1.1 was used to align the clonotypes against IMGT TRBV, TRBD and TRBJ reference segments. The analysis included only V-J combinations with a frequency above 0.0001, which together covered more than 99% of the repertoires. The TCS score was defined as F50 (clonal expansion) divided by E x V (chaos), with BLOSUM62-based TCRdist calculated between CDR3 peptides within each V-J. Welch's t-statistics and random forest reduced several hundred V-J features to roughly 13, which were used in a naive Bayes classifier (R e1071). The public reads were reanalyzed by TCRdb: fastp trimming at Q25, MiXCR alignment, in-frame beta chains only. Every entry covers one CDR3 protein and lists the most common genes and DNA from its rows. The V and J calls and clone size come from TCRdb's table, not from the authors' own analysis. In all, the sample holds 300,000 to 400,000 distinct CDR3 sequences, and approximately 13% of those were seen once. The biggest ten clones account for about 22% of the sample.

Study-wide findings and limitations: In validation, the model predicted progression to ophthalmopathy with approximately 69% sensitivity and around 72% specificity, a median of approximately 6.7 months before onset. Most expanded thyroid clonotypes (frequency above 0.001) were also detected in blood, a finding suggesting that blood repertoires may reflect thyroid immune responses. Sample size was not statistically predetermined, and investigators were not blinded to group allocation. A 13 V-J signature model separated ophthalmopathy from stable hyperthyroidism, with nearly 90% sensitivity and 81.08% specificity in cross-validation and 80%/75% in testing.

The germline V gene encodes CDR1 SGHTA and CDR2 FQGNSA. CDR3 length: 13 amino acids, cysteine to phenylalanine. The only DNA kept is the CDR3, 39 bases in frame from the first base. The V end loses 8 bases and the J end loses 9 bases, and a stretch of 17 bases separates them. Graves' hyperthyroidism was defined as stable when no progression to ophthalmopathy occurred over 18 months of follow-up. Hyperthyroidism patients were newly diagnosed, had a disease duration of under 2 months, and were aged 18 to 65 years. Patients with uncontrolled infections, other autoimmune diseases, pregnancy or lactation were excluded. Diagnoses relied on clinical symptoms, serum thyroxine and TRAb, thyroid ultrasound and orbital computed tomography. Ficoll-Paque density gradient centrifugation was used to isolate PBMCs from around 10 ml of fresh peripheral blood. Trizol reagent was used to extract total RNA, and RNA quality was then checked on an Agilent 2100 Bioanalyzer.

The sequence joins TRBV7-2 to TRBJ2-1, and TRBD2 may be the D gene, going by 7 matching bases. This clonotype was sampled from a woman in her thirties with Graves' hyperthyroidism. Sequencing was carried out using blood. CDR3 region: CASLGRGRREQFF. The DNA sequence is TGTGCCAGCCTTGGGAGGGGGAGGCGTGAGCAGTTCTTC.